This T cell receptor beta chain was sequenced during a study of HIV-infected children after antiretroviral therapy interruption. Study-level findings and limits: Naive CD4+ Gini coefficient rose by interruption end, suggesting clonal expansion. The CD45RA+ naive sort may contain some EMRA or stem memory cells.

This clonotype was detected many times. Its target is not known. The TCR library was built from RNA with a 3' RACE protocol and unique molecular identifiers. TCRdb processed the 3' RACE reads anew with MiXCR; each CDR3 protein has one entry. Among about 89,000 distinct CDR3 sequences listed, about 7.2% were seen once. The treatment is: PENTA 11 planned treatment interruption arm or continuous ART arm. Sorting from thawed PBMCs isolated naive CD4+ CD45RA+ CD45RO- T cells. The CDR3 contains 15 residues. Germline V gene data show CDR1 as DFQATT and CDR2 as SNEGSKA (reference sequence). With 1 base clipped from V and 2 bases from J, the junction kept 5 bases outside the gene matches.

This rearrangement joins TRBV20-1 to TRBJ2-7, with 10 bases lining up with TRBD2. The material sequenced was CD45RA+ CD4+ T cells from PBMCs, pooled from several time points, taken from a donor given antiretroviral therapy, either interrupted or continuous. As for subset: naive CD4+ CD45RA+ CD45RO- T cells. The origin of this receptor is a pool of human donors with HIV. The chain's CDR3 is CSARVRLAGAYEQYF. CDR3 DNA: TGCAGTGCTAGAGTACGGCTAGCGGGGGCCTACGAGCAGTACTTC.